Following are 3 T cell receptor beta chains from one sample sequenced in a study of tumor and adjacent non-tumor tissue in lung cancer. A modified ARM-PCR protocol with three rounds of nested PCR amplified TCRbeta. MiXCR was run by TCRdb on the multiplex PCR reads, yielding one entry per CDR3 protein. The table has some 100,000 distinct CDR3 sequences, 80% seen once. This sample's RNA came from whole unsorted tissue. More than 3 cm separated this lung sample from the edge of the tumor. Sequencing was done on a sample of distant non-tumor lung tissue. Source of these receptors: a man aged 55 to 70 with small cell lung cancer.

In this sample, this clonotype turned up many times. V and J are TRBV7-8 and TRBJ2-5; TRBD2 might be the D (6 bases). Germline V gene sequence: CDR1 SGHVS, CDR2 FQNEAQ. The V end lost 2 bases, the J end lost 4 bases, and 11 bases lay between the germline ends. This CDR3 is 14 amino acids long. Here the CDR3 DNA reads TGTGCCAGCAGCTTATCGGCTAGCGCAGAGACCCAGTACTTC. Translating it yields CASSLSASAETQYF.

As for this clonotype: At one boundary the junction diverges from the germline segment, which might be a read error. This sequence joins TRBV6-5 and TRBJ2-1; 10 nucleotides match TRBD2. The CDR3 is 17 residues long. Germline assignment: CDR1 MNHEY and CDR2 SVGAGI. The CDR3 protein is CTSSYSILGLADNEQFF. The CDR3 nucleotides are TGTACCAGCAGTTACTCAATCCTTGGACTAGCGGACAATGAGCAGTTCTTC.

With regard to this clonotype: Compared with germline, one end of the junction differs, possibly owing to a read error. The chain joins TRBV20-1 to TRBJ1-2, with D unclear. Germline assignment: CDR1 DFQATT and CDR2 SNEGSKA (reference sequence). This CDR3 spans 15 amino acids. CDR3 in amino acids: CSARDLAADNYGYSF. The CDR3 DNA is TGCAGTGCTAGAGATCTGGCGGCTGACAACTATGGCTACAGCTTC.